This T cell receptor beta chain was retrieved from a study of beta chain features in type 1 diabetes. Study results and caveats: When VDJ junctions were examined, type 1 diabetes patients showed fewer insertions and more deletions. Patients' naive, central memory and regulatory TCRB repertoires appeared more alike than those of healthy donors. Researchers caution that PCR might favor shorter templates, equally among patients and controls. Cells with high TCR expression could be over-represented by cDNA sequencing. Among patients with Type 1 diabetes, TCRB CDR3s were moderately but significantly shorter in every one of the four CD4+ subsets.

Investigators reverse transcribed all isolated RNA, so they sequenced expressed TCRB transcripts. Profiled with immunoSEQ multiplex PCR; TCRdb holds only in-frame clones, not every one. The sample lists about 130,000 clones; about 10% were seen once. The germline V gene has CDR1 SGHRS and CDR2 YFSETQ. This CDR3 has 14 residues. Trimming shortened V by 4 bases and J by 1 base, and 11 bases separated the two germline ends. Remarks on this clone: Its specificity is unknown.

The sample comprised central memory CD4+ T cells from blood. The receptor's source is a man aged 25 to 40 with type 1 diabetes. The chain joins TRBV5-1 to TRBJ2-5; D perhaps matches TRBD2 (6 bases). The CDR3 nucleotides are TGCGCCAGCAGCCCGGGACTTCTCCAAGAGACCCAGTACTTC. It yields the protein CASSPGLLQETQYF.